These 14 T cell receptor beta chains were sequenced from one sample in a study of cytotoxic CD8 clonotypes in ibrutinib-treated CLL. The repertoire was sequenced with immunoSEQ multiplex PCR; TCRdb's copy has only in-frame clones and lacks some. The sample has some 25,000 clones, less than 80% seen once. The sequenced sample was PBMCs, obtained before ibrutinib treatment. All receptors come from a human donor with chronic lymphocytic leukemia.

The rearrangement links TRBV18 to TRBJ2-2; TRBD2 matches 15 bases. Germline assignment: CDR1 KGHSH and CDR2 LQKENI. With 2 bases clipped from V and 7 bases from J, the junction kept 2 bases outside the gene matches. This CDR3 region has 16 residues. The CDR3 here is CASSPTGLAGGGELFF. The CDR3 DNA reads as TGTGCCAGCTCACCAACGGGACTAGCGGGAGGCGGGGAGCTGTTTTTT.

CDR3 region: CATSRDLGASYEQYF. CDR3 sequence (DNA): TGTGCCACCAGCAGAGATCTGGGGGCCAGCTACGAGCAGTACTTC. This chain joins TRBV15 and TRBJ2-7, with D perhaps matching TRBD1 (6 bases). The CDR3 runs to 15 residues. Germline CDR1 reads LNHNV; CDR2 reads YYDKDF (reference sequence). V was pared by 0 bases and J by 3 bases, with 12 bases between. The entire variable domain, with the rest obtained from reference TRBV15 and TRBJ2-7, is as follows: DAMVIQNPRYQVTQFGKPVTLSCSQTLNHNVMYWYQQKSSQAPKLLFHYYDKDFNNEADTPDNFQSRRPNTSFCFLDIRSPGLGDTAMYLCATSRDLGASYEQYFGPGTRLTVT.

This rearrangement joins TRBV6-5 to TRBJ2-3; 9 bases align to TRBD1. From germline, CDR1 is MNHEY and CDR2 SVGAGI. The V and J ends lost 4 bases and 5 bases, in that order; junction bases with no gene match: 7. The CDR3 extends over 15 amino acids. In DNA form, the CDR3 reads TGTGCCAGCAGTTCCTGGGACAGGGAGCTAGATACGCAGTATTTT. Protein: CASSSWDRELDTQYF.

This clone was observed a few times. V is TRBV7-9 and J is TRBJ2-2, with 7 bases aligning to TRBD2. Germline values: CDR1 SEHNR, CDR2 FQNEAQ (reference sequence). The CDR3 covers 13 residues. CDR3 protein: CSGASGNTGELFF. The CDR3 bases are TGTTCCGGAGCTAGCGGGAACACCGGGGAGCTGTTTTTT.

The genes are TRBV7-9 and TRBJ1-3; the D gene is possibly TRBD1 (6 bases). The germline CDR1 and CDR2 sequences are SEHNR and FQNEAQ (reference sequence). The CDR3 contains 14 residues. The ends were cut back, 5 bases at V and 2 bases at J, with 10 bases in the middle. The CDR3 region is CASSQGDTGNTIYF. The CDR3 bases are TGTGCCAGCAGCCAAGGGGACACTGGAAACACCATATATTTT.

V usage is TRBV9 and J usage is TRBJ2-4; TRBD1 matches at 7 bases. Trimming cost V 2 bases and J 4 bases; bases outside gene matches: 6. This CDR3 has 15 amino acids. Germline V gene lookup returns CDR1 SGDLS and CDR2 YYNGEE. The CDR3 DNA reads TGTGCCAGCAGCGTGCATTGGGACAGTAAAAACATTCAGTACTTC. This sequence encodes CASSVHWDSKNIQYF.

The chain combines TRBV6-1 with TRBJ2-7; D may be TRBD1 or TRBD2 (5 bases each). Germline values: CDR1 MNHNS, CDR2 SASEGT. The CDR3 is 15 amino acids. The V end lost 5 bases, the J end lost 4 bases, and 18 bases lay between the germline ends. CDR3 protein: CASSSEPGRNYEQYF. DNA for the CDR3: TGTGCCAGCAGTTCAGAACCGGGACGGAATTACGAGCAGTACTTC.

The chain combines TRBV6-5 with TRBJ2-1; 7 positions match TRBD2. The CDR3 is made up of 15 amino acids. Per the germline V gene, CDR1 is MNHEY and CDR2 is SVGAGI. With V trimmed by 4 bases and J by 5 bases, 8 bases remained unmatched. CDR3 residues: CASSFRDYPHNEQFF. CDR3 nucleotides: TGTGCCAGCAGTTTTAGGGACTACCCCCACAATGAGCAGTTCTTC.

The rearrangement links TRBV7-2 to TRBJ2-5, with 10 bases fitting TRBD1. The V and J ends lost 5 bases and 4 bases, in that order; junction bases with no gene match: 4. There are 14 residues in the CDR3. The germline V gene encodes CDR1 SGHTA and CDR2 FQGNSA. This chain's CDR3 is CASSPRTGGETQYF. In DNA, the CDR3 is TGTGCCAGCAGCCCTAGGACAGGGGGAGAGACCCAGTACTTC.

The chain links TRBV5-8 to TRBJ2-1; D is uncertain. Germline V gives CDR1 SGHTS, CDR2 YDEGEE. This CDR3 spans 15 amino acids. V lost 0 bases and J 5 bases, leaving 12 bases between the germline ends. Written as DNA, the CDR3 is TGTGCCAGCAGCTTGGGGACCAAAGTTGACAATGAGCAGTTCTTC. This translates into CASSLGTKVDNEQFF.

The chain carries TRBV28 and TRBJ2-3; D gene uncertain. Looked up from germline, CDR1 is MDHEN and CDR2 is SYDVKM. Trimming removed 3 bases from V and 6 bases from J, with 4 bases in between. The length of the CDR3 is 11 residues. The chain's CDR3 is CASSLRDTQYF. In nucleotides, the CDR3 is TGTGCCAGCAGTTTGAGGGATACGCAGTATTTT.

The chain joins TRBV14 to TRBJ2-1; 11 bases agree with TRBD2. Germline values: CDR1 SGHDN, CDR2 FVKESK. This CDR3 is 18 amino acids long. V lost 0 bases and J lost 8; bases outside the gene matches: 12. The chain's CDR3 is CASSQDRIAGGELDEQFF. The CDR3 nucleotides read TGTGCCAGCAGCCAAGATAGGATAGCGGGAGGGGAGTTGGATGAGCAGTTCTTC.

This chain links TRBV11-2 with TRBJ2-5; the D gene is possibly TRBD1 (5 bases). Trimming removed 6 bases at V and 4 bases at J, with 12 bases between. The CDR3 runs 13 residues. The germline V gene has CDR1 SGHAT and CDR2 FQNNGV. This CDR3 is CASSEQVSETQYF. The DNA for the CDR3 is TGTGCCAGCAGTGAACAGGTTTCAGAGACCCAGTACTTC.

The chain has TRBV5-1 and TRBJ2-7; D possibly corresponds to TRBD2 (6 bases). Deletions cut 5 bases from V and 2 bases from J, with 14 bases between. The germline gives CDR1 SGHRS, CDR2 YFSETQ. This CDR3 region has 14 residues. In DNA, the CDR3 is TGCGCCAGCAGTTACCGGGAGCGCGCCTACGAGCAGTACTTC. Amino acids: CASSYRERAYEQYF.